Listed below are T cell receptor beta chains from one sample, sequenced in a study of blood T cell repertoires in COVID-19. Measured with immunoSEQ multiplex PCR; TCRdb has only the in-frame clones, and not every one. The table has around 270,000 clones, around 86% seen once. The specimen was peripheral blood. All receptors derive from a woman aged 55-69 years with COVID-19, enrolled during active disease. The CDR3 runs from the conserved cysteine through the conserved F or W. A D gene is named only where the DNA matches it firmly. Some rows mark clone size as missing; the rest say once, few, many or name a class of expanded clone.

clone_size j_call v_call cdr3_length d_call cdr3_nt cdr3_aa
. TRBJ2-2 TRBV27 19 TRBD2 TGTGCCAGCAGTCGGCAAAGGACTAGCGGGAGGTTAAACACCGGGGAGCTGTTTTTT CASSRQRTSGRLNTGELFF
few TRBJ2-7 TRBV5-6 13 . TGTGCCAGCAGCCTGTCGTCGGCCTACGAGCAGTACTTC CASSLSSAYEQYF
once TRBJ1-1 TRBV7-6 14 . TGTGCCAGCAGCCTCAGGGGATCAGTCACTGAAGCTTTCTTT CASSLRGSVTEAFF
. TRBJ1-2 TRBV7-9 13 . TGTGCCAGCAGCCCAAAGCGGGACGGCCTCGATGCCTTC CASSPKRDGLDAF
. TRBJ1-2 TRBV7-8 18 . TGTGCCAGCAGCCCCCACCCCCGGACGGGAACCACTAACTATGGCTACACCTTC CASSPHPRTGTTNYGYTF
few TRBJ1-3 TRBV6-5 14 TRBD1 TGTGCCAGCAGTACCGGGACAGCGGGAAACACCATATATTTT CASSTGTAGNTIYF
few TRBJ1-1 TRBV4-1 16 . TGCGCCAGCAGCCAAGGGGCCACAAGAAACGTCCCTGAAGCTTTCTTT CASSQGATRNVPEAFF
. TRBJ1-6 TRBV28 16 TRBD1 TGTGCCAGCAGTCCATTACAGGGGTCTTATAATTCACCCCTCCACTTT CASSPLQGSYNSPLHF
. TRBJ2-7 TRBV19 15 TRBD1 TGTGCCAGTAGCCGTCCCGGACAGGGGTACTACGAGCAGTACTTC CASSRPGQGYYEQYF
. TRBJ1-4 TRBV9 16 . TGTGCCAGCAGCGTAGGGACTAGCCGGAGTAATGAAAAACTGTTTTTT CASSVGTSRSNEKLFF
few TRBJ2-1 TRBV7-2 18 TRBD2 TGTGCCAGCAGCTCCCCGGCAGGAGGGACTAGCGGGAGAAATGAGCAGTTCTTC CASSSPAGGTSGRNEQFF
. TRBJ2-7 TRBV5-1 15 . TGCGCCAGCAGCCCCCGGCCGGAATACAGCTACGAGCAGTACTTC CASSPRPEYSYEQYF
once TRBJ2-7 TRBV10-2 17 TRBD2 TGCGCCAGCAGTGACTCGACTAGCGCCGGAGGTAGCGACGAGCAGTACTTC CASSDSTSAGGSDEQYF
. TRBJ1-4 TRBV6-5 15 . TGTGCCAGCAGCCGGGAGGTCCCCGCTAAGGAAAAACTGTTTTTT CASSREVPAKEKLFF
once TRBJ1-5 TRBV3-1/TRBV3-2 15 . TGTGCCAGCAGCCAATCAGGCGTGGGCAATCAGCCCCAGCATTTT CASSQSGVGNQPQHF
. TRBJ2-7 TRBV18 17 . TGTGCCAGCTCACCAATGCGCGGTTTCGGAGCAGGGGACGAGCAGTACTTC CASSPMRGFGAGDEQYF
. TRBJ1-5 TRBV19 15 . TGTGCCAGCCTTGGGGGGAGAAGTAGGAATCAGCCCCAGCATTTT CASLGGRSRNQPQHF
. TRBJ1-1 TRBV3-1/TRBV3-2 18 TRBD1 TGTGCCAGCAGCCCCGAAGGGGGCGCCCCCCAGTGGTGGACTGAAGCTTTCTTT CASSPEGGAPQWWTEAFF
. TRBJ1-2 TRBV3-1/TRBV3-2 15 . TGTGCCAGCAGCCAAGTCCAGGACAGTAACTATGGCTACACCTTC CASSQVQDSNYGYTF
few TRBJ2-2 TRBV11-3 15 . TGTGCCAGCAGCCGCGACAGGGGAGGGACCGGGGAGCTGTTTTTT CASSRDRGGTGELFF
once TRBJ2-2 TRBV4-3 18 . TGCGCCAGCAGCCAAGTGGGTAGCGGAGTGGGGTTAGCCGGGGAGCTGTTTTTT CASSQVGSGVGLAGELFF
. TRBJ2-7 TRBV27 14 TRBD2 TGTGCCAGCAGTCCCTATCCCGGGGGGGGCGAGCAGTACTTC CASSPYPGGGEQYF
. TRBJ1-6 TRBV7-9 17 TRBD1 TGTGCCAGCAGCTCCTCGACAGGGGTAGTTGGTAATTCACCCCTCCACTTT CASSSSTGVVGNSPLHF
. TRBJ2-1 TRBV28 14 TRBD2 TGTGCCAGCAGCCCGATTGGGGGGGGGAATGAGCAGTTCTTC CASSPIGGGNEQFF
. TRBJ1-1 TRBV9 13 . TGTGCCAGCAGCGTAGGCGGGATGACTGAAGCTTTCTTT CASSVGGMTEAFF
once TRBJ2-1 TRBV6-2/TRBV6-3 19 TRBD1 TGTGCCAGCAGTTACTTAGGCCCGGGACAGGGGGGCTCCTACAATGAGCAGTTCTTC CASSYLGPGQGGSYNEQFF
. TRBJ2-3 TRBV5-4 20 TRBD2 TGTGCCAGCAGCCCCAGGGAAGCGGGAGGGCCGGGGGGAAGCACAGATACGCAGTATTTT CASSPREAGGPGGSTDTQYF
. TRBJ1-5 TRBV10-3 13 . TGTGCCACGAACAGGGAAGCGAATCAGCCCCAGCATTTT CATNREANQPQHF
few TRBJ1-1 TRBV19 16 TRBD1 TGTGCCAGTAGTATCCCCCTCGGACAGGCCCGGGGAAGAGCTTTCTTT CASSIPLGQARGRAFF
. TRBJ2-2 TRBV29-1 13 TRBD1 TGCAGCGTTGAAAGGGGGCGAACCGGGGAGCTGTTTTTT CSVERGRTGELFF
. TRBJ2-2 TRBV5-1 14 . TGCGCCAGCAGCTTGGCCGTCAGCACCGGGGAGCTGTTTTTT CASSLAVSTGELFF
. TRBJ2-2 TRBV19 14 TRBD1 TGTGCCAGTAGACAGGGGGTTTACACCGGGGAGCTGTTTTTT CASRQGVYTGELFF
. TRBJ1-2 TRBV6-2/TRBV6-3 16 . TGTGCCAGCAACCCGACGGGGGGACGGGGACTAGTTGGCTACACCTTC CASNPTGGRGLVGYTF
. TRBJ2-1 TRBV7-2 16 TRBD1 TGTGCCAGCAGCTTGCTTGGGACAGGGGGCCACAATGAGCAGTTCTTC CASSLLGTGGHNEQFF
. TRBJ2-6 TRBV7-3 15 . TGTGCCAGCAGCACCGGGGGATCTGGGGCCAACGTCCTGACTTTC CASSTGGSGANVLTF
. TRBJ1-1 TRBV9 13 . TGTGCCAGCAGCGCCGGCGGGGGACTTGAAGCTTTCTTT CASSAGGGLEAFF
. TRBJ1-1 TRBV5-4 14 TRBD1 TGTGCCAGCAACTCCGGACAGGTTGACACTGAAGCTTTCTTT CASNSGQVDTEAFF
. TRBJ2-7 TRBV30 12 . TGTGCCTGGAGTGCTGACGGGAACGAGCAGTACTTC CAWSADGNEQYF
. TRBJ1-4 TRBV7-9 15 TRBD1 TGTGCCAGCAGCCTACCGGGACAGGGAAAGGAAAAACTGTTTTTT CASSLPGQGKEKLFF
. TRBJ2-1 TRBV27 15 TRBD2 TGTGCCAGCAGTTCGGGGACTAGGATCCACAATGAGCAGTTCTTC CASSSGTRIHNEQFF
once TRBJ2-7 TRBV5-1 14 . TGCGCCAGCAGCTTTTCTAGTCCTATTACCGAGCAGTACTTC CASSFSSPITEQYF
. TRBJ2-5 TRBV10-3 11 . TGTGCCATCCGACTAGGAGAGACCCAGTACTTC CAIRLGETQYF
. TRBJ2-5 TRBV15 15 . TGTGCCACCAGCAGAGATAGACAGAGACAAGAGACCCAGTACTTC CATSRDRQRQETQYF
few TRBJ2-6 TRBV10-3 19 TRBD2 TGTGCCATCAGTGAGCCTGGACTAGCGGGACCCTCTGGGGCCAACGTCCTGACTTTC CAISEPGLAGPSGANVLTF
. TRBJ2-3 TRBV30 13 . TGTGCCCTGGGGCCGATGGGCACAGATACGCAGTATTTT CALGPMGTDTQYF
. TRBJ2-7 TRBV2 13 . TGTGCCAGCAGCTTACAGGGAGGGTACGAGCAGTACTTC CASSLQGGYEQYF